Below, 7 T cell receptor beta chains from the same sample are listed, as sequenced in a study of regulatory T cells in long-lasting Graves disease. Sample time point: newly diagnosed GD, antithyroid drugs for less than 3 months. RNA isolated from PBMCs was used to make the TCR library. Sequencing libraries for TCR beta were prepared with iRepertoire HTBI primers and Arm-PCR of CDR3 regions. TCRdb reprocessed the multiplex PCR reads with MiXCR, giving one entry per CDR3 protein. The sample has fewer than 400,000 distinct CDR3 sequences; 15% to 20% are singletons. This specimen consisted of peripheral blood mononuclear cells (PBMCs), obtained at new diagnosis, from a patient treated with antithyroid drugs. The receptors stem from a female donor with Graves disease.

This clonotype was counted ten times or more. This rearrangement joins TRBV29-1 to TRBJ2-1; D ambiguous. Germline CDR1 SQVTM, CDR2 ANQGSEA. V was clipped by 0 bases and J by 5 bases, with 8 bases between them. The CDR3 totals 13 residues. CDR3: CSVEDLRDNEQFF. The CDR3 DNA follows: TGCAGCGTTGAAGACCTACGGGACAATGAGCAGTTCTTC.

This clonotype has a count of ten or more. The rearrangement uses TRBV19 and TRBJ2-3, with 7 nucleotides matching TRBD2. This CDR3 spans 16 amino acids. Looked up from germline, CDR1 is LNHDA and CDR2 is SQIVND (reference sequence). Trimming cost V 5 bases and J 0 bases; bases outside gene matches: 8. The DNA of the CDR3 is TGTGCCAGTAGTCTCCCCGGGACTACGAGCACAGATACGCAGTATTTT. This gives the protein CASSLPGTTSTDTQYF.

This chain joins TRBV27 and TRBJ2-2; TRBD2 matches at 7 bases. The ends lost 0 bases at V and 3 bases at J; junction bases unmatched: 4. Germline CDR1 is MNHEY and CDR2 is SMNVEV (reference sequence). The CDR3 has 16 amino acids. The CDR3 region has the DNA TGTGCCAGCAGTTTATCGGGCGGGGGAGACACCGGGGAGCTGTTTTTT. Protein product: CASSLSGGGDTGELFF.

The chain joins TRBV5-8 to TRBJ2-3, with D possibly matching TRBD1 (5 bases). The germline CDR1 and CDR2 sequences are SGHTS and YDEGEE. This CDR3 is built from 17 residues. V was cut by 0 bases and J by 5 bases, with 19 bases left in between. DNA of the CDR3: TGTGCCAGCAGCTTGGTTGATGGGGCCCGCTCGGAAGATACGCAGTATTTT. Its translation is CASSLVDGARSEDTQYF.

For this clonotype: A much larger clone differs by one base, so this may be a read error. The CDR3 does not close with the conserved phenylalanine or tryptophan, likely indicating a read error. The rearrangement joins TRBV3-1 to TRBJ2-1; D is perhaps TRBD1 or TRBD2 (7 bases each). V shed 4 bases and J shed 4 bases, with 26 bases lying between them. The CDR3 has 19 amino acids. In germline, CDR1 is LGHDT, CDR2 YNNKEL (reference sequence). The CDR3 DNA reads TGTGCCAGCAGCCCACGACAAATAAGGGGGCGGGAGTGGTACAATGAGCAGTTCCTC. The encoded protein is CASSPRQIRGREWYNEQFL.

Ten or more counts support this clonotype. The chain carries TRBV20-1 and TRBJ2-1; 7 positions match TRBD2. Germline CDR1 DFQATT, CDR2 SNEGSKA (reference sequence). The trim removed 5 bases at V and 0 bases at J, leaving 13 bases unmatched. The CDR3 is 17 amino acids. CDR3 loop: CSAFRGEAAYSYNEQFF. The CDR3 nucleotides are TGCAGTGCTTTCCGGGGGGAGGCAGCCTACTCCTACAATGAGCAGTTCTTC.

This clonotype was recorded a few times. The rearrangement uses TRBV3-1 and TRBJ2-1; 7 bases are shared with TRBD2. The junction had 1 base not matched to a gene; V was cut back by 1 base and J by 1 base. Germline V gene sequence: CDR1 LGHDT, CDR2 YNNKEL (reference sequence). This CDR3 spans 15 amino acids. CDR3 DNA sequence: TGTGCCAGCAGCCAAGCCGGGAGGTCCTACAATGAGCAGTTCTTC. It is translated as CASSQAGRSYNEQFF.